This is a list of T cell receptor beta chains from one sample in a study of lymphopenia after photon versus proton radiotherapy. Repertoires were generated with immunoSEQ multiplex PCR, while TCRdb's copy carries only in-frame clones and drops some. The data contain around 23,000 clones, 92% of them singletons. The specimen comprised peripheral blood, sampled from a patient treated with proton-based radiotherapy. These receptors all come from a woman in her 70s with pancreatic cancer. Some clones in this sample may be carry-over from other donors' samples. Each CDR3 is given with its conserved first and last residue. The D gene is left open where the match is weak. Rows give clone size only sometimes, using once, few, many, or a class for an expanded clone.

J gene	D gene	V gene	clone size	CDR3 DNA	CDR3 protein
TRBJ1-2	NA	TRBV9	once	TGTGCCAGCAGCGTAGGGGGGACAAAATATGGCTACACCTTC	CASSVGGTKYGYTF
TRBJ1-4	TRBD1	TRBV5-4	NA	TGTGCCAGCAGCCCCCCTCCGGGACAGGAAAATGAAAAACTGTTTTTT	CASSPPPGQENEKLFF
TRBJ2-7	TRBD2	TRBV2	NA	TGTGCCAGCAGTGGCCGTGTTAGCGGGATGTACGAGCAGTACTTC	CASSGRVSGMYEQYF
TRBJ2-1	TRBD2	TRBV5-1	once	TGCGCCAGCAGCTTGGGACTAGCGGCCGATGAGCAGTTCTTC	CASSLGLAADEQFF
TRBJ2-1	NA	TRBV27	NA	TGTGCCAGCAGTCCCCGGGCTAGCTTGTACAATGAGCAGTTCTTC	CASSPRASLYNEQFF
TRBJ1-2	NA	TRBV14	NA	TGTGCCAGCAGCCAAAGTGACTATGGCTACACCTTC	CASSQSDYGYTF
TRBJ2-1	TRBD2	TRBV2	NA	TGTGCCAGCAGTGAATTGGTAGGACTAGCGGACAATGAGCAGTTCTTC	CASSELVGLADNEQFF
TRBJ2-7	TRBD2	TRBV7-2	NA	TGTGCCAGCAGCTCTAGCGGGAGCTCCTACGAGCAGTACTTC	CASSSSGSSYEQYF
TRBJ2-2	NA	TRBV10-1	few	TGCGCCAGCAGTGGACAGAAAGTCACCGGGGAGCTGTTTTTT	CASSGQKVTGELFF
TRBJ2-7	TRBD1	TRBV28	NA	TGTGCCAGCAGTACTCAGAGGACAGGGGGCTACGAGCAGTACTTC	CASSTQRTGGYEQYF
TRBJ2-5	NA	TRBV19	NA	TGTGCCAGTAGTATGTCCCAGCAAGAGACCCAGTACTTC	CASSMSQQETQYF
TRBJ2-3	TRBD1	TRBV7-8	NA	TGTGCCAGCAGCTTATCCGGGACAGGGGTAGATACGCAGTATTTT	CASSLSGTGVDTQYF
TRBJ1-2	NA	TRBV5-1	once	TGCGCCAGCAGCTTGGACGCAGCATATGGCTACACCTTC	CASSLDAAYGYTF
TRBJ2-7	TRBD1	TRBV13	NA	TGTGCCAGCAGCCCAAGCCATGCAGGGGGCTCCTACGAGCAGTACTTC	CASSPSHAGGSYEQYF
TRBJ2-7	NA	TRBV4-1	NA	TGCGCCAGCAGCCAAGCCGGTTTGGAGACAACGACCTCCTACGAGCAGTACTTC	CASSQAGLETTTSYEQYF
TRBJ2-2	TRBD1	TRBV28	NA	TGTGCCAGCATCGGACAGGGCCACACCGGGGAGCTGTTTTTT	CASIGQGHTGELFF
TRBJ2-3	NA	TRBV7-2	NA	TGTGCCAGCAGCCGGGACCGAACTCCAGATACGCAGTATTTT	CASSRDRTPDTQYF
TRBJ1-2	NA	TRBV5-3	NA	TGTGCCAGAAGCTTGGTCGCAGGGACCTCTAACTATGGCTACACCTTC	CARSLVAGTSNYGYTF
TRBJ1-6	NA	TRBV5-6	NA	TGTGCCAGCAGCTTGCGTTTTCAGGGGTCCAGCTCCTATAATTCACCCCTCCACTTT	CASSLRFQGSSSYNSPLHF
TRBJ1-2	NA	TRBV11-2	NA	TGTGCCAGCAGTCGGAGGAACTATGGCTACACCTTC	CASSRRNYGYTF
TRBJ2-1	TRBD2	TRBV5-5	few	TGTGCCAGCAGCTTGGCCCTAGCGGGGGCCTCCTACAATGAGCAGTTCTTC	CASSLALAGASYNEQFF
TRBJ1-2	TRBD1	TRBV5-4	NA	TGTGCCAGCAGCTCCATACAGGGGGCTCTGGGCTACACCTTC	CASSSIQGALGYTF
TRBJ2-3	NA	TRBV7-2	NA	TGTGCCAGCAGCTTAGAGAAATTGTCGGGCGGTACGACAGATACGCAGTATTTT	CASSLEKLSGGTTDTQYF
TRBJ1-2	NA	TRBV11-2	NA	TGTGCCAGCAGCTCGGGGAGTGGACGTTATGGCTACACCTTC	CASSSGSGRYGYTF
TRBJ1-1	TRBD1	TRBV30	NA	TGTGCCTGGAGACAGGGACAGGCTTTCTTT	CAWRQGQAFF
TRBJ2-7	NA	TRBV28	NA	TGTGCCAGCAGTTTAGGACGATTTTTTAGGGGAACGAAGGACAGCTACGAGCAGTACTTC	CASSLGRFFRGTKDSYEQYF
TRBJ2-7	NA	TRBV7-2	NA	TGCGCCAGCAGCTTAGCAGGGGTCCACGAGCAGTACTTC	CASSLAGVHEQYF
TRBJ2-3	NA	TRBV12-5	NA	TGTGCTAGTGGTCCCGGAGGCGCAACAGATACGCAGTATTTT	CASGPGGATDTQYF
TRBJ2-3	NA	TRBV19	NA	TGTGCCAGTTGGGGGGAAGGTACGCAGTATTTT	CASWGEGTQYF
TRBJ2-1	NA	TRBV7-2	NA	TGTGCCAGCAGCTCCGTTTCGGCGCTTGAGCAGTTCTTC	CASSSVSALEQFF
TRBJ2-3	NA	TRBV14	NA	TGTGCCAGCAGCCGCTATACGCAGGGGCAAGATACGCAGTATTTT	CASSRYTQGQDTQYF
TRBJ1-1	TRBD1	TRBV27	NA	TGTGCCAGCAGTTTACAGGGGACAGGGGGCACTGAAGCTTTCTTT	CASSLQGTGGTEAFF
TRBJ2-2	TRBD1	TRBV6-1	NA	TGTGCCAGCAGTGAAGGCACTCCGGGACAGGTTATCTCCGGGGAGCTGTTTTTT	CASSEGTPGQVISGELFF
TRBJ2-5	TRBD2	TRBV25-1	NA	TGTGCCAGCAGTGAGGACCGGACTAGCGGCATCTACTTC	CASSEDRTSGIYF
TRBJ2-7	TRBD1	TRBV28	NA	TGTGCCAGCAGTACCTGGACAGGGGGCTCCTACGAGCAGTACTTC	CASSTWTGGSYEQYF
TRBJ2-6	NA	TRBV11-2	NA	TGTGCCAGCCTGCCCCGAGGGCAATTCTTCTCTGGGGCCAACGTCCTGACTTTC	CASLPRGQFFSGANVLTF
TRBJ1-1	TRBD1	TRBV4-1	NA	TGCGCCAGCAGCCCACAGGGGGCCGGAACTGAAGCTTTCTTT	CASSPQGAGTEAFF
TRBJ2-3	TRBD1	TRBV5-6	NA	TGTGCCAGCAGCTTGGCCGTAGGACAGGCAACTAGCACAGATACGCAGTATTTT	CASSLAVGQATSTDTQYF
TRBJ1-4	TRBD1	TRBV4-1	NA	TGCGCCAGCAGCCAAGTAGGGGGCGCGGGTCTCACTAATGAAAAACTGTTTTTT	CASSQVGGAGLTNEKLFF
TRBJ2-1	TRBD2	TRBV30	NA	TGTGCCTCCGTACTGAATAGCGCCAGGGGCAGCGGGAGTTTAAACAATGAGCAGTTCTTC	CASVLNSARGSGSLNNEQFF
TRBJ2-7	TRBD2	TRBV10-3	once	TGTGCCATCAGTGACCCGGGACTAGCGCCTTACGAGCAGTACTTC	CAISDPGLAPYEQYF
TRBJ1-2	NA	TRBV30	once	TGTGCCCTTCGGGGAGCAGGAAACTATGGCTACACCTTC	CALRGAGNYGYTF
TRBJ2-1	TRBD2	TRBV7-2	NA	TGTGCCAGCAGCCCTAGGACTAGCGGGGGGGGCTCCTACAATGAGCAGTTCTTC	CASSPRTSGGGSYNEQFF
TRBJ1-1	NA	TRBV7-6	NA	TGTGCCAGCAGCTTAGGTGGGCTAAACACTGAAGCTTTCTTT	CASSLGGLNTEAFF
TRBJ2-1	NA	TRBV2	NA	TGTGCCAGCAGCCAGACAGCCCTCTCTTACAATGAGCAGTTCTTC	CASSQTALSYNEQFF
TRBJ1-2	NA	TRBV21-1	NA	TGTGCCAGCAGCAAAGGTGGGGCGCCTGGCTACACCTTC	CASSKGGAPGYTF